This entry lists 13 T cell receptor beta chains sequenced from one sample in a study of blood T cell repertoires in COVID-19. Some clones are missing from TCRdb's copy, which holds only in-frame ones; the method was immunoSEQ multiplex PCR. This sample has 150,000 to 200,000 clones, with roughly 84% found just once. The sample consisted of peripheral blood. The receptors derive from a man aged 35-49 years with acute or convalescent COVID-19.

The chain carries TRBV11-3 and TRBJ2-1; 7 bases are a match to TRBD2. V lost 0 bases, J lost 4 bases, and 6 bases stayed unmatched. Germline lookup yields CDR1 SGHNT and CDR2 YENEEA. CDR3 length: 16 residues. The CDR3 coding sequence is TGTGCCAGCAGCTTAGATACTATCGGGGGGTACAATGAGCAGTTCTTC. It yields the protein CASSLDTIGGYNEQFF.

This chain links TRBV19 with TRBJ1-2, with D unresolved. V was cut by 7 bases and J by 6 bases, with 15 bases left in between. Germline lookup yields CDR1 LNHDA and CDR2 SQIVND (reference sequence). The CDR3 contains 13 residues. Here the CDR3 DNA reads TGTGCCAGTAAGGTAAAGGGAGTAGATGGCTACACCTTC. Translated: CASKVKGVDGYTF.

The rearrangement uses TRBV5-1 and TRBJ1-1; D is ambiguous. The CDR3 runs to 14 residues. V was pared by 0 bases and J by 0 bases, with 6 bases between. Per the germline V gene, CDR1 is SGHRS and CDR2 is YFSETQ. CDR3 sequence: CASSLDWLNTEAFF. The CDR3 DNA reads TGCGCCAGCAGCTTGGACTGGTTGAACACTGAAGCTTTCTTT.

The gene calls are TRBV6-2 or TRBV6-3 and TRBJ2-1; TRBD1 matches at 8 bases. Germline loops: CDR1 MNHEY, CDR2 SVGEGT. The CDR3 has 16 residues. The V and J ends lost 2 bases and 7 bases, in that order; junction bases with no gene match: 10. Here the CDR3 reads CASSYTGTGEVNEQFF. In nucleotides, the CDR3 is TGTGCCAGCAGTTACACCGGGACAGGCGAAGTGAATGAGCAGTTCTTC.

The chain employs TRBV2 and TRBJ2-5; TRBD1 matches at 9 bases. The length of the CDR3 is 15 residues. Germline CDR1 and CDR2: SNHLY and FYNNEI. V dropped 7 bases and J dropped 4; count of bases not matched to a gene: 10. In DNA form, the CDR3 reads TGTGCCAGCACCAGAAGGGACAGGGAAAGAGAGACCCAGTACTTC. Protein product: CASTRRDRERETQYF.

The rearrangement joins TRBV6-5 to TRBJ1-2; D might be TRBD1 (6 bases). Germline V lookup: CDR1 MNHEY, CDR2 SVGAGI. The CDR3 sequence is 14 residues long. Trimming removed 5 bases from V and 7 bases from J, with 17 bases in between. Written as DNA, the CDR3 is TGTGCCAGCAGTCATCCTCGGGGGGCTAGTGGCTACACCTTC. Protein: CASSHPRGASGYTF.

CDR3 in amino acids: CASSKWDRGPNQPQHF. The CDR3, as DNA: TGTGCCAGTAGTAAGTGGGACAGGGGTCCCAATCAGCCCCAGCATTTT. This sequence joins TRBV19 and TRBJ1-5, with TRBD1 matching over 10 bases. The germline V gene encodes CDR1 LNHDA and CDR2 SQIVND (reference sequence). V dropped 4 bases and J dropped 3; count of bases not matched to a gene: 6. This CDR3 has 16 residues.

The genes are TRBV13 and TRBJ1-3, with D possibly being TRBD1 (6 bases). V was trimmed by 3 bases and J by 0 bases, leaving 12 bases between them. This CDR3 has 16 amino acids. CDR1 PRHDT and CDR2 FYEKMQ come from the germline V gene (reference sequence). The CDR3: CASSFMGTSSGNTIYF. For the CDR3, the DNA is TGTGCCAGCAGCTTCATGGGGACATCCTCTGGAAACACCATATATTTT.

The chain carries TRBV11-2 and TRBJ2-7; 7 nucleotides match TRBD1. The V and J ends lost 6 bases and 1 base, in that order; junction bases with no gene match: 3. CDR3 length equals 13 residues. Germline-derived CDR1 and CDR2 are SGHAT and FQNNGV. The CDR3 sequence is CASRKTGSYEQYF. In DNA form, the CDR3 reads TGTGCCAGCAGAAAGACAGGGTCCTACGAGCAGTACTTC.

The chain links TRBV5-8 to TRBJ2-1; TRBD1 agrees at 7 bases. V lost 3 bases, J lost 4 bases, and 7 bases stayed unmatched. This CDR3 contains 15 residues. Per germline, CDR1 SGHTS and CDR2 YDEGEE. The CDR3 reads CASSSRQGVYNEQFF. CDR3 in DNA: TGTGCCAGCAGCTCCCGACAGGGAGTTTACAATGAGCAGTTCTTC.

This chain uses TRBV6-5 with TRBJ2-7, with D unresolved. Germline lookup yields CDR1 MNHEY and CDR2 SVGAGI. CDR3 length: 13 amino acids. The V end was cut by 0 bases, the J end by 0 bases, with 3 bases between. CDR3 sequence: CASSYSYSYEQYF. The CDR3 DNA reads as TGTGCCAGCAGTTACTCTTACTCCTACGAGCAGTACTTC.

The gene calls are TRBV11-2 and TRBJ2-3; D remains unclear. CDR3 size: 13 residues. In germline, CDR1 is SGHAT, CDR2 FQNNGV. V was cut by 4 bases and J by 4 bases, with 9 bases left in between. In DNA form, the CDR3 reads TGTGCCAGCAGCTCTCGACTCGCAGATACGCAGTATTTT. Translating it yields CASSSRLADTQYF. Drawing the rest from reference TRBV11-2 and TRBJ2-3, the complete variable domain is EAGVAQSPRYKIIEKRQSVAFWCNPISGHATLYWYQQILGQGPKLLIQFQNNGVVDDSQLPKDRFSAERLKGVDSTLKIQPAKLEDSAVYLCASSSRLADTQYFGPGTRLTVL.

The rearrangement links TRBV10-3 to TRBJ1-6; 8 bases map to TRBD1. The germline CDR1 and CDR2 sequences are ENHRY and SYGVKD. V shed 0 bases and J 8 bases; nucleotides not matched to a gene: 3. The CDR3 extends over 15 amino acids. CDR3 protein: CAISESTGEHSPLHF. CDR3 nucleotides: TGTGCCATCAGTGAGTCGACAGGGGAGCATTCACCCCTCCACTTT.